This T cell receptor beta chain stems from a study of blood T cells in healthy people across ages. Whole-study findings and limits: Long-lived and aged donors differed, with more naive CD4+ cells and higher diversity in the long-lived.

This clonotype was detected only a few times. The antigen is undetermined. Using a J-beta primer mix together with a sample-barcoded 5' primer, a second PCR was run for roughly 7 to 12 cycles. TCRdb recomputed calls from the 5' RACE reads with MiXCR, one row per CDR3 protein. The sample holds roughly 560,000 distinct CDR3 sequences, 24% seen once. The CDR3 length is 13 residues. Trimming shortened V by 4 bases and J by 9 bases, and 16 bases separated the two germline ends. The germline gives CDR1 DFQATT, CDR2 SNEGSKA (reference sequence). The same specimen was also included in a second study, on T cells of mothers and their children.

This sequence joins TRBV20-1 and TRBJ2-4, with D perhaps TRBD2 (6 bases). The sequence came from a boy aged 10-17 years in good health. The sequenced material came from blood. The CDR3 is CSATTRDGGIQYF. CDR3 coding DNA: TGCAGTGCTACGACGAGGGACGGGGGCATTCAGTACTTC.